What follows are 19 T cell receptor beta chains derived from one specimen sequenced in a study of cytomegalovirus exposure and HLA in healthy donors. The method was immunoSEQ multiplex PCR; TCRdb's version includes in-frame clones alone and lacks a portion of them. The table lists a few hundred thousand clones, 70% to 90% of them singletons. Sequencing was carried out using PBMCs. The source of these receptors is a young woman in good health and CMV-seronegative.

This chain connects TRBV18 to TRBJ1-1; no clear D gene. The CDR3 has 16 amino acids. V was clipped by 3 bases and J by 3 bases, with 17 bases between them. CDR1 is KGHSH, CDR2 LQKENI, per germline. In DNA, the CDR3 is TGTGCCAGCTCACCGGGCCGGGGATACGGGGACACTGAAGCTTTCTTT. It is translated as CASSPGRGYGDTEAFF.

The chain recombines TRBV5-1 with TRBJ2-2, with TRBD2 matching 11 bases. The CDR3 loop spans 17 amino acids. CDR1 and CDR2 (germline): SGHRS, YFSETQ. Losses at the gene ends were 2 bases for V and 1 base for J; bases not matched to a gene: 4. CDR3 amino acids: CASSLLGTSGNTGELFF. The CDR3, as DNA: TGCGCCAGCAGCTTATTAGGGACTAGCGGGAACACCGGGGAGCTGTTTTTT.

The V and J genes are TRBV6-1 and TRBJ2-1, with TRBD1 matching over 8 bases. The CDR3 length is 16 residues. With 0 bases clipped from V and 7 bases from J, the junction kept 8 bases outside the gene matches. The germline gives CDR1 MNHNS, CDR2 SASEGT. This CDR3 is CASSEAPQGAGNEQFF. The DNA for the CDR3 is TGTGCCAGCAGTGAAGCTCCGCAGGGGGCAGGGAATGAGCAGTTCTTC.

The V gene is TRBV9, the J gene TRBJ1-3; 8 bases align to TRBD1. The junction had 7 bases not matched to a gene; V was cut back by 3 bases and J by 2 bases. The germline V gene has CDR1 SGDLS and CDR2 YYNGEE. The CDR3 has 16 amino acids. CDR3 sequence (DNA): TGTGCCAGCAGCGAGACAGGGGCTGTCGCTGGAAACACCATATATTTT. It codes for CASSETGAVAGNTIYF.

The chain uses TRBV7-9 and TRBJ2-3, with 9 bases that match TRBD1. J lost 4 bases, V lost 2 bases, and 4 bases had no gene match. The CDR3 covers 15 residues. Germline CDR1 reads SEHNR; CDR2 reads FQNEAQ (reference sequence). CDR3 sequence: CASSLFRDRADTQYF. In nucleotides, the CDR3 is TGTGCCAGCAGCTTATTCCGGGACAGGGCAGATACGCAGTATTTT.

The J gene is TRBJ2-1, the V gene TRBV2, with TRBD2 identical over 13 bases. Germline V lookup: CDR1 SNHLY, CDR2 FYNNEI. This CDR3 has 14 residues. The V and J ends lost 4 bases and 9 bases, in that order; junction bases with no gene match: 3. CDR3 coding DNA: TGTGCCAGCAGTGGACTAGCGGGAGGCGGTGAGCAGTTCTTC. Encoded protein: CASSGLAGGGEQFF.

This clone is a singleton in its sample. The CDR3 DNA is TGTGCCAGCAGCCAACAGGCTTACGAGCAGTACTTC. Translated, it gives CASSQQAYEQYF. The chain carries TRBV28 and TRBJ2-7; D may be TRBD1 (5 bases). With 6 bases removed from V and 4 bases from J, the gap between germline ends came to 10 bases. The CDR3 runs 12 residues. The germline V gene has CDR1 MDHEN and CDR2 SYDVKM.

CDR3 in amino acids: CAWSAFSGIYNSPLHF. CDR3 nucleotide sequence: TGTGCCTGGAGTGCGTTTTCAGGGATCTATAATTCACCCCTCCACTTT. V is TRBV30 and J is TRBJ1-6; TRBD1 is a possible D gene (5 bases). Germline V gene data show CDR1 as GTSNPN and CDR2 as SVGIG (reference sequence). This CDR3 contains 16 residues. Deletions cut 1 base from V and 3 bases from J, with 13 bases between. Combining the CDR3 with reference TRBV30 and TRBJ1-6 gives the whole variable domain SQTIHQWPATLVQPVGSPLSLECTVEGTSNPNLYWYRQAAGRGLQLLFYSVGIGQISSEVPQNLSASRPQDRQFILSSKKLLLSDSGFYLCAWSAFSGIYNSPLHFGNGTRLTVT.

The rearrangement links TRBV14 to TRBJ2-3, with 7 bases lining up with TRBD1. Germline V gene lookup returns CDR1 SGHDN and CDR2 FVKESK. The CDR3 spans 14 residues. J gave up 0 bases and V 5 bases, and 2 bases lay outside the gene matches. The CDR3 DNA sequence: TGTGCCAGCAGCGGACAGGAAAGCACAGATACGCAGTATTTT. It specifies CASSGQESTDTQYF.

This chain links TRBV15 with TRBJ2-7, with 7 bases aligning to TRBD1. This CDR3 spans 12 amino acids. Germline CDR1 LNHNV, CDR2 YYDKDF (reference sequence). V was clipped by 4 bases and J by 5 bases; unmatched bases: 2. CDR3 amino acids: CATSKGAHEQYF. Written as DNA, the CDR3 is TGTGCCACCAGCAAGGGGGCACACGAGCAGTACTTC. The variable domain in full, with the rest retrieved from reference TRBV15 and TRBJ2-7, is DAMVIQNPRYQVTQFGKPVTLSCSQTLNHNVMYWYQQKSSQAPKLLFHYYDKDFNNEADTPDNFQSRRPNTSFCFLDIRSPGLGDTAMYLCATSKGAHEQYFGPGTRLTVT.

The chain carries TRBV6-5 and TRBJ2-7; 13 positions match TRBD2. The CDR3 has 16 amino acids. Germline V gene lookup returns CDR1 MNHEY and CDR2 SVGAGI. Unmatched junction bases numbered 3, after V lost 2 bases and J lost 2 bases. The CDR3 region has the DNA TGTGCCAGCAGTTACAGGACTAGCGGGGGCCCCTACGAGCAGTACTTC. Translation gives CASSYRTSGGPYEQYF.

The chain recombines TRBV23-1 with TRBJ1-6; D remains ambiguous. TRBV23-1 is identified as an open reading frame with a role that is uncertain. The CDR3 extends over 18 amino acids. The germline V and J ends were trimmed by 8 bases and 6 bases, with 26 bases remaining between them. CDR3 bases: TGCGCCAGCGTCGACCCTCCTAGAATAGTCGTCCCTAATTCACCCCTCCACTTT. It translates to CASVDPPRIVVPNSPLHF.

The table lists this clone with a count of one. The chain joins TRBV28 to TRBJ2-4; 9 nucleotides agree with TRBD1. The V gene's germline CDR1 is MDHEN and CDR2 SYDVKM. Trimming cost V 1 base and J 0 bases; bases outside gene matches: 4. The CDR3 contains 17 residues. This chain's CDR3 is CASSLLRDRVAKNIQYF. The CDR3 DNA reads TGTGCCAGCAGTTTATTAAGGGACAGGGTAGCCAAAAACATTCAGTACTTC.

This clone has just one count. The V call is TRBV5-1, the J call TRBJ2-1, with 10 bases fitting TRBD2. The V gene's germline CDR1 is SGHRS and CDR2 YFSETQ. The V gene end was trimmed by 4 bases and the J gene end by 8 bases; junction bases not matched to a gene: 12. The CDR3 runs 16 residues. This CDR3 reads CASSEIAGGLKYEQFF. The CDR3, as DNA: TGCGCCAGCAGCGAAATAGCGGGAGGACTAAAGTATGAGCAGTTCTTC.

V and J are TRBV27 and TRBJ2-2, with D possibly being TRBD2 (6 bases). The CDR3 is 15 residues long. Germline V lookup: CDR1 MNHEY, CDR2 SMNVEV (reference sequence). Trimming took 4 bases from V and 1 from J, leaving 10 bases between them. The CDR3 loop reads CASSWGTLNTGELFF. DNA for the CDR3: TGTGCCAGCAGTTGGGGGACTTTGAACACCGGGGAGCTGTTTTTT.

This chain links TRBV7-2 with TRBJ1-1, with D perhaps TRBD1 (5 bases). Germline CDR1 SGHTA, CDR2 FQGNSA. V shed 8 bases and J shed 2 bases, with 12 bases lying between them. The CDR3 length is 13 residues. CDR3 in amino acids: CASLWGLNTEAFF. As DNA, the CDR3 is TGTGCCAGCCTGTGGGGCCTTAACACTGAAGCTTTCTTT.

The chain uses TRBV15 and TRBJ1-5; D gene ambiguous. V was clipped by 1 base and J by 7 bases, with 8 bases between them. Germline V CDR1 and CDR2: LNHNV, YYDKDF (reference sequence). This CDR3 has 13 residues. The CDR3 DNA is TGTGCCACCAGCAGAGGGACGGGACAGCCCCAGCATTTT. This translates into CATSRGTGQPQHF.

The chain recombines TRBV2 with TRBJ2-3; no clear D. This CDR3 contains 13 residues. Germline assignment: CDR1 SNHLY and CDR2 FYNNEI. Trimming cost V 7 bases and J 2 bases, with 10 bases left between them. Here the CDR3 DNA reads TGTGCCAGCAAGCAAAGTTACACAGATACGCAGTATTTT. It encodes CASKQSYTDTQYF.

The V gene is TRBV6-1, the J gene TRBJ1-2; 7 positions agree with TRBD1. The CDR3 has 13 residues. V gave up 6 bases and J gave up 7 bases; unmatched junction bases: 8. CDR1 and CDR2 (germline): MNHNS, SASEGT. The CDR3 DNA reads TGTGCCAGCAGCCTCGACAGGGTTCGTGGCTACACCTTC. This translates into CASSLDRVRGYTF.